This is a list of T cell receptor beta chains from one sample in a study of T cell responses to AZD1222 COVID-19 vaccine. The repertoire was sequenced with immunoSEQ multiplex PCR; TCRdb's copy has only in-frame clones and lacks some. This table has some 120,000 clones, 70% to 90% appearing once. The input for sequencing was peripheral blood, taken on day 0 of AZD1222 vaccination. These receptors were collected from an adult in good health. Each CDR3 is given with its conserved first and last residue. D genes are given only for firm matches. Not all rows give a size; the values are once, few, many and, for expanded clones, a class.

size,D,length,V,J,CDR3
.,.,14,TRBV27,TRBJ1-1,CASSFGQPNTEAFF
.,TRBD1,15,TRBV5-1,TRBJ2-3,CASSSGTGRADTQYF
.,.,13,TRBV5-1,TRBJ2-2,CASSPGDTGELFF
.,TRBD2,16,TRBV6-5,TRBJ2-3,CASSYSRGGATDTQYF
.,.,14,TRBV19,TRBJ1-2,CASSPLGAGYGYTF
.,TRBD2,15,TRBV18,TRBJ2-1,CASSPLAGEYNEQFF
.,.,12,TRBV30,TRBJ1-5,CAWGAGNQPQHF
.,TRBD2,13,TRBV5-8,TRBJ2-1,CAREGLAEREQFF
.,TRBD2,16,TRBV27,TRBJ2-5,CASSLGLAENQETQYF
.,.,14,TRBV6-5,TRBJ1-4,CASRRQRGNEKLFF
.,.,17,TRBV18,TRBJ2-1,CASSPRIGQGEDNEQFF
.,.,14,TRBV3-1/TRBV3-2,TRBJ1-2,CASSQEEGYYGYTF
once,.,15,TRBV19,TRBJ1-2,CASSIHGVGDYGYTF
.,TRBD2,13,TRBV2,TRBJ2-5,CATPGGNAETQYF
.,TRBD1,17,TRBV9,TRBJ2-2,CASSVAPQGAGTGELFF
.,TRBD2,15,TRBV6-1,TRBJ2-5,CASSDGGRAFETQYF
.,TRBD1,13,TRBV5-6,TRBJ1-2,CASSAGQDYGYTF
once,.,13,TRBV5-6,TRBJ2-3,CASSLGGPDTQYF
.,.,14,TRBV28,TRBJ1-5,CASMRAGSNQPQHF